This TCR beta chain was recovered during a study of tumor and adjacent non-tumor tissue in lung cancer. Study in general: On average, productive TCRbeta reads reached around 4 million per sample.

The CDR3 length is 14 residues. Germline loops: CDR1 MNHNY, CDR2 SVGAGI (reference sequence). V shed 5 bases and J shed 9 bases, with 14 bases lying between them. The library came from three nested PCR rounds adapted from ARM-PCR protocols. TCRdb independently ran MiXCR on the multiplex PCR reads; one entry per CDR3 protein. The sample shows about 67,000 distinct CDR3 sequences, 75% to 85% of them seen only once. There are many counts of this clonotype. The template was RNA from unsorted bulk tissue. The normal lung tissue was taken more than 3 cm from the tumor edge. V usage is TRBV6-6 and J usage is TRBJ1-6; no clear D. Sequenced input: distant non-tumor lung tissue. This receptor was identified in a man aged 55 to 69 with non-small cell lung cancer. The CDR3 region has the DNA TGTGCCAGCAGTGACCTAGTAGCTATTTCACCCCTCCACTTT. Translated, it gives CASSDLVAISPLHF.